These 20 T cell receptor beta chains were all obtained from the same sample, sequenced in a study of OX40 agonist ivuxolimab in advanced cancers. The protocol was immunoSEQ multiplex PCR, while the TCRdb copy is restricted to in-frame clones and leaves out a portion. Among 20,000 to 25,000 clones listed, around 80% were seen once. Sequenced here: CD4+ or CD8+ T cells sorted from blood, sampled in a trial of the OX40 agonist ivuxolimab. These receptors all stem from an adult with an advanced solid tumor such as melanoma, head and neck, liver or kidney cancer.

The CDR3 sequence is CASSFQDRGSYEQYF. CDR3 DNA: TGTGCCAGCAGTTTTCAGGACAGGGGAAGCTACGAGCAGTACTTC. This chain links TRBV7-9 with TRBJ2-7, with 9 bases that match TRBD1. The ends lost 6 bases at V and 3 bases at J; junction bases unmatched: 9. The CDR3 spans 15 residues. Germline CDR1 is SEHNR and CDR2 is FQNEAQ (reference sequence).

The genes are TRBV11-2 and TRBJ1-1, with 7 bases identical to TRBD1. The J segment lost 7 bases and the V segment lost 5 bases, leaving 4 bases of the junction unmatched. The CDR3 is 12 residues long. Per germline, CDR1 SGHAT and CDR2 FQNNGV. This chain's CDR3 is CASSLYRGEAFF. The CDR3, as DNA: TGTGCCAGCAGCCTATACAGGGGTGAAGCTTTCTTT. Supplemented by reference TRBV11-2 and TRBJ1-1, the full variable domain reads EAGVAQSPRYKIIEKRQSVAFWCNPISGHATLYWYQQILGQGPKLLIQFQNNGVVDDSQLPKDRFSAERLKGVDSTLKIQPAKLEDSAVYLCASSLYRGEAFFGQGTRLTVV.

This clone was found a few times. Relative to the germline gene, one junction end is altered; a read error may explain this. Other DNA variants within this sample encode the same CDR3. The V gene is TRBV4-1, the J gene TRBJ2-7, with 11 bases fitting TRBD2. CDR3 length equals 15 residues. Germline V gene data show CDR1 as MGHRA and CDR2 as YSYEKL. The CDR3 here is CASSPKLAGAYEQYF. CDR3 nucleotides: TGTGCCAGCAGCCCGAAACTAGCGGGAGCCTACGAGCAGTACTTC.

The chain has TRBV7-9 and TRBJ2-1; D is unresolved. The CDR3 runs to 17 residues. V was shortened by 3 bases and J by 6 bases, with 21 bases between the two germline ends. Germline CDR1 and CDR2: SEHNR and FQNEAQ (reference sequence). The CDR3 loop is CASSLAPWQAVGNEQFF. The CDR3, as DNA: TGTGCCAGCAGCTTGGCCCCATGGCAGGCGGTCGGCAATGAGCAGTTCTTC.

This sequence joins TRBV5-1 and TRBJ2-7; TRBD2 matches at 8 bases. This CDR3 has 15 residues. V was pared by 0 bases and J by 2 bases, with 4 bases of the junction left unmatched. Per germline, CDR1 SGHRS and CDR2 YFSETQ. The CDR3 DNA reads TGCGCCAGCAGCTTGGCGGGAGGGCCAACCTACGAGCAGTACTTC. Amino acids: CASSLAGGPTYEQYF.

The rearrangement uses TRBV4-1 and TRBJ2-3; TRBD2 aligns across 11 bases. The CDR3 runs to 17 residues. Losses at the gene ends were 3 bases for V and 8 bases for J; bases not matched to a gene: 13. CDR1 and CDR2 from the germline V gene are MGHRA and YSYEKL. CDR3 residues: CASSQDFLAGGLGTQYF. The CDR3 DNA is TGCGCCAGCAGCCAGGATTTTCTAGCGGGAGGTCTGGGTACGCAGTATTTT.

This clone occurred a few times. The J gene is TRBJ1-1, the V gene TRBV10-3; D is ambiguous. V lost 4 bases, J lost 2 bases, and 11 bases lay in between. The CDR3 is made up of 14 amino acids. CDR1 ENHRY and CDR2 SYGVKD come from the germline V gene. CDR3 in amino acids: CAISASSGNTEAFF. In nucleotides, the CDR3 is TGTGCCATCAGTGCCTCCTCAGGTAACACTGAAGCTTTCTTT.

The chain recombines TRBV6-5 with TRBJ2-3; 12 bases align to TRBD1. In germline, CDR1 is MNHEY, CDR2 SVGAGI. V trimming: 4 bases; J trimming: 3 bases; junction bases outside the gene matches: 2. This CDR3 is 15 amino acids long. CDR3: CASSLGQGATDTQYF. CDR3 DNA sequence: TGTGCCAGCAGTTTGGGACAGGGGGCAACAGATACGCAGTATTTT.

CDR3 loop: CASTPPGQGARSEQYF. The CDR3 DNA is TGTGCCAGCACCCCCCCCGGACAGGGGGCGCGTTCCGAGCAGTACTTC. The chain joins TRBV5-4 to TRBJ2-7; TRBD1 agrees at 11 bases. The V gene end was trimmed by 6 bases and the J gene end by 6 bases; junction bases not matched to a gene: 14. Germline V gene sequence: CDR1 SGHNT, CDR2 YYREEE (reference sequence). The CDR3 covers 16 residues.

The chain uses TRBV4-1 and TRBJ2-1; D remains unclear. In germline, CDR1 is MGHRA, CDR2 YSYEKL. Trimming took 3 bases from V and 3 from J, leaving 0 bases between them. The CDR3 runs to 11 residues. CDR3 nucleotides: TGCGCCAGCAGCCACTACAATGAGCAGTTCTTC. Translating gives CASSHYNEQFF.

The V call is TRBV27, the J call TRBJ1-2; no clear D. V lost 2 bases, J lost 2 bases, and 15 bases lay in between. CDR3 size: 16 residues. CDR1 is MNHEY, CDR2 SMNVEV, per germline (reference sequence). CDR3 DNA sequence: TGTGCCAGCAGTTTAACGGGGTCAGGAGCGAACTATGGCTACACCTTC. Amino acids: CASSLTGSGANYGYTF.

The chain joins TRBV7-2 to TRBJ1-5; 7 bases line up with TRBD1. The V gene end was trimmed by 6 bases and the J gene end by 6 bases; junction bases not matched to a gene: 11. The CDR3 extends over 15 amino acids. From germline, CDR1 is SGHTA and CDR2 FQGNSA. The CDR3 DNA reads as TGTGCCAGCAGACCTACAGGGGATCGACTTCAGCCCCAGCATTTT. It specifies CASRPTGDRLQPQHF.

The genes are TRBV9 and TRBJ2-1, with 15 bases fitting TRBD2. The CDR3 loop spans 18 amino acids. Unmatched junction bases numbered 8, after V lost 3 bases and J lost 4 bases. CDR1 and CDR2 from the germline V gene are SGDLS and YYNGEE. The CDR3 DNA reads TGTGCCAGCAGCGGGACTAGCGGGAGGGCGATATGGTACAATGAGCAGTTCTTC. Translating it yields CASSGTSGRAIWYNEQFF.

The gene calls are TRBV13 and TRBJ2-7, with a tentative D call TRBD1 (5 bases). This CDR3 has 13 amino acids. V gave up 6 bases and J gave up 8 bases, with 17 bases separating them. Germline V gene lookup returns CDR1 PRHDT and CDR2 FYEKMQ (reference sequence). The CDR3 nucleotides are TGTGCCAGCAGGTCCGATCTACTGGGGCAGCAGTACTTC. It encodes CASRSDLLGQQYF.

This clone was picked up a small number of times. The V and J genes are TRBV4-1 and TRBJ1-1; D not certain. Per the germline V gene, CDR1 is MGHRA and CDR2 is YSYEKL. V was trimmed by 2 bases and J by 0 bases, leaving 7 bases between them. There are 14 residues in the CDR3. DNA of the CDR3: TGCGCCAGCAGCCAACGGAGTATGAACACTGAAGCTTTCTTT. Protein: CASSQRSMNTEAFF.

This chain joins TRBV7-8 and TRBJ2-3; tentative D call: TRBD2 (6 bases). V lost 5 bases, J lost 1 base, and 16 bases lay in between. The CDR3 is 16 residues long. Germline V gene sequence: CDR1 SGHVS, CDR2 FQNEAQ. CDR3 nucleotides: TGTGCCAGCAGCATCAGAATTAGCGGCCGCACAGATACGCAGTATTTT. It codes for CASSIRISGRTDTQYF.

The V gene is TRBV28, the J gene TRBJ2-5, with 9 bases that match TRBD2. CDR1 MDHEN and CDR2 SYDVKM come from the germline V gene. V shed 4 bases and J 4 bases; nucleotides not matched to a gene: 16. CDR3 length: 18 residues. The CDR3 region has the DNA TGTGCCAGCAGTTCGCCGGGCGGAGCGGGAGGTGGTAGAGAGACCCAGTACTTC. This gives the protein CASSSPGGAGGGRETQYF.

The chain links TRBV25-1 to TRBJ2-5; 7 bases match TRBD2. Germline-derived CDR1 and CDR2 are MGHDK and SYGVNS. This CDR3 has 17 residues. The V and J ends lost 2 bases and 7 bases, in that order; junction bases with no gene match: 16. CDR3 protein: CASSEVRASGSLVTQYF. The CDR3 nucleotides are TGTGCCAGCAGTGAAGTCCGAGCTAGCGGATCCTTAGTGACCCAGTACTTC.

This sequence joins TRBV28 and TRBJ2-1; D uncertain. Germline V gene sequence: CDR1 MDHEN, CDR2 SYDVKM. Trimming stripped 3 bases from V and 6 bases from J, with 9 bases between. There are 13 residues in the CDR3. The CDR3 nucleotides read TGTGCCAGCAGTTTGGAACTCAGCAATGAGCAGTTCTTC. Its translation is CASSLELSNEQFF.

The chain is built from TRBV28 and TRBJ1-2, with TRBD1 matching 10 bases. V lost 6 bases and J lost 8; bases outside the gene matches: 6. This CDR3 has 13 amino acids. Germline V gives CDR1 MDHEN, CDR2 SYDVKM. CDR3 DNA: TGTGCCAGCAGGTCCGGGACAGGGGAAGGCTACACCTTC. As protein: CASRSGTGEGYTF.